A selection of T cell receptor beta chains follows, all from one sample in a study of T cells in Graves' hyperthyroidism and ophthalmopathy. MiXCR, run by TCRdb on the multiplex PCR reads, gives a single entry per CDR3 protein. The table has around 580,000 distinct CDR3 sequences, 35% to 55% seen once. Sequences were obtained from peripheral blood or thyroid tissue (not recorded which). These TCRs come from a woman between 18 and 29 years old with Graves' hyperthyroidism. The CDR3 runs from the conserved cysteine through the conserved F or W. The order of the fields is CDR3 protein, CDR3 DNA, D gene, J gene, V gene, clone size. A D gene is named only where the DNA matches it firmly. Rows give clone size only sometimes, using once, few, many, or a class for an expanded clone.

CAISTTVIESNEQYF,TGTGCCATCAGCACCACAGTCATAGAGAGTAACGAGCAGTACTTC,-,TRBJ2-7,TRBV10-3,many
CASSFTGNSNQPQHF,TGCGCCAGCAGCTTTACAGGGAATAGCAATCAGCCCCAGCATTTT,-,TRBJ1-5,TRBV5-1,many
CSARDPTGEKLFF,TGCAGTGCTAGGGACCCGACAGGGGAAAAACTGTTTTTT,TRBD1,TRBJ1-4,TRBV20-1,many
CASSPGQGHGYTF,TGTGCCAGCAGCCCGGGACAGGGTCATGGCTACACCTTC,TRBD1,TRBJ1-2,TRBV14,-
CASSPSGSNQPQHF,TGTGCCAGCAGCCCTTCGGGTAGCAATCAGCCCCAGCATTTT,-,TRBJ1-5,TRBV13,many
CSEWLDSNSNQPQHF,TGCAGTGAATGGTTGGACAGCAATAGCAATCAGCCCCAGCATTTT,-,TRBJ1-5,TRBV20-1,-
CASSDRGQAHEQYF,TGTGCCAGCAGCGACCGGGGACAGGCCCACGAGCAGTACTTC,TRBD1,TRBJ2-7,TRBV5-4,many
CASSFLHPGQGYEQYF,TGTGCCAGCAGTTTCCTCCACCCGGGACAGGGCTACGAGCAGTACTTC,TRBD1,TRBJ2-7,TRBV27,many
CAISPGTVNGPQHF,TGTGCCATCAGTCCCGGGACAGTCAACGGGCCCCAGCATTTT,TRBD1,TRBJ1-5,TRBV10-3,-
CASGLPIGSGYGELFF,TGTGCTAGTGGTTTACCCATCGGTAGCGGATACGGGGAGCTGTTTTTT,-,TRBJ2-2,TRBV12-5,many
CASSYGQVYGYTF,TGTGCCAGCAGTTACGGGCAGGTCTATGGCTACACCTTC,-,TRBJ1-2,TRBV6-2/TRBV6-3,many
CSVTGTGEYEQYF,TGCAGCGTGACCGGGACAGGGGAGTACGAGCAGTACTTC,TRBD1,TRBJ2-7,TRBV29-1,-
CSVESQSGRNTEAFF,TGCAGCGTTGAGTCTCAATCGGGGCGGAACACTGAAGCTTTCTTT,-,TRBJ1-1,TRBV29-1,many
CASSRGADYGYTF,TGTGCCAGCAGCCGAGGCGCGGACTATGGCTACACCTTC,-,TRBJ1-2,TRBV7-9,few
CASSMAGGSYEQYF,TGTGCCAGTAGTATGGCGGGGGGGTCCTACGAGCAGTACTTC,TRBD2,TRBJ2-7,TRBV19,many
CATSDTGITEAFF,TGTGCCACCAGTGACACAGGGATCACTGAAGCTTTCTTT,-,TRBJ1-1,TRBV24-1,-
CSVAGPDGYTF,TGCAGCGTCGCGGGGCCCGACGGATACACCTTC,-,TRBJ1-2,TRBV29-1,-
CSGGTSGPDYEQYF,TGCAGCGGCGGGACTAGCGGGCCGGACTACGAGCAGTACTTC,TRBD2,TRBJ2-7,TRBV29-1,-
CASSPDTASQPQHF,TGTGCCAGCAGCCCTGACACCGCAAGTCAGCCCCAGCATTTT,-,TRBJ1-5,TRBV7-3,-
CASSYGPTYEQYF,TGTGCCAGCAGCTACGGGCCGACCTACGAGCAGTACTTC,-,TRBJ2-7,TRBV7-9,many
CASSIQGSNEQFF,TGTGCCAGTAGTATACAGGGATCCAATGAGCAGTTCTTC,-,TRBJ2-1,TRBV19,few
CAIRSSNEQYF,TGTGCCATCCGGAGCTCTAATGAGCAGTACTTC,-,TRBJ2-7,TRBV2,-
CASSSSLYSNQPQHF,TGTGCCAGCAGTTCTTCTCTTTATAGCAATCAGCCCCAGCATTTT,-,TRBJ1-5,TRBV12-3/TRBV12-4,many
CASSQDRDRARNYGYTF,TGCGCCAGCAGCCAAGACCGGGACAGGGCTAGGAACTATGGCTACACCTTC,TRBD1,TRBJ1-2,TRBV4-3,many
CAIRGLSTYEQYF,TGTGCCATCAGGGGCTTGAGTACCTACGAGCAGTACTTC,-,TRBJ2-7,TRBV6-2/TRBV6-3,many
CASSGQPEPAAGNTIYF,TGTGCCAGCAGTGGCCAACCCGAACCCGCTGCTGGAAACACCATATATTTT,-,TRBJ1-3,TRBV6-1,-
CASSSGQVNEKLFF,TGTGCCAGCAGTTCCGGACAGGTCAATGAGAAACTGTTTTTT,TRBD1,TRBJ1-4,TRBV12-3/TRBV12-4,-
CASSLGTAAFF,TGTGCCAGCAGCTTAGGGACGGCTGCTTTCTTT,-,TRBJ1-1,TRBV7-9,few
CATSPKPGGRYNEQFF,TGTGCCACCAGCCCTAAGCCAGGAGGAAGGTACAATGAGCAGTTCTTC,-,TRBJ2-1,TRBV15,-
CASSLHGQGELFF,TGTGCCAGCAGCTTACACGGACAGGGGGAGCTGTTTTTT,-,TRBJ2-2,TRBV11-3,-
CSAAGRPTEAFF,TGCAGTGCCGCAGGGCGTCCCACTGAAGCTTTCTTT,-,TRBJ1-1,TRBV20-1,many
CASSFWTSGSGIYEQYF,TGTGCCAGCAGCTTCTGGACTAGCGGGAGTGGAATCTACGAGCAGTACTTC,TRBD2,TRBJ2-7,TRBV11-2,-
CASSLPWGAGGLIYEQYF,TGTGCCAGCAGCCTCCCGTGGGGAGCGGGAGGGTTGATCTACGAGCAGTACTTC,TRBD2,TRBJ2-7,TRBV5-5,once
CASTLTRLDGYTF,TGTGCCAGCACCCTGACACGTTTGGATGGCTACACCTTC,-,TRBJ1-2,TRBV12-3/TRBV12-4,many
CASSESYSSGRSNNQPQHF,TGCGCCAGCAGTGAGTCGTACTCATCGGGACGAAGTAACAATCAGCCCCAGCATTTT,-,TRBJ1-5,TRBV10-1,few
CASSPPGQFHEQYF,TGTGCCAGCAGTCCCCCGGGACAGTTCCACGAGCAGTACTTC,TRBD1,TRBJ2-7,TRBV12-3/TRBV12-4,few
CASSFRTGGETQYF,TGTGCCAGCAGTTTCCGGACGGGAGGGGAGACCCAGTACTTC,TRBD2,TRBJ2-5,TRBV2,many
CASSPRGLQGDTQYF,TGTGCCAGCAGTCCTAGGGGGCTCCAAGGAGATACGCAGTATTTT,TRBD1,TRBJ2-3,TRBV7-3,-
CASSHSRDPATGELFF,TGTGCCAGCAGCCACAGCCGGGACCCCGCCACCGGGGAGCTGTTTTTT,-,TRBJ2-2,TRBV7-6,-
CASSEGSVVTEAFF,TGCGCCAGCAGTGAAGGTAGTGTTGTCACTGAAGCTTTCTTT,-,TRBJ1-1,TRBV10-2,-
CASSSGLAGLNTGELFF,TGTGCCAGCAGCTCCGGACTAGCGGGGTTGAACACCGGGGAGCTGTTTTTT,TRBD2,TRBJ2-2,TRBV7-9,many
CASSVGLAGDSRGNQPQHF,TGTGCCAGCAGCGTCGGACTAGCGGGAGACAGTCGGGGCAATCAGCCCCAGCATTTT,-,TRBJ1-5,TRBV7-8,-
CASSRESNTEAFF,TGTGCCAGTAGTCGGGAATCGAACACTGAAGCTTTCTTT,-,TRBJ1-1,TRBV19,many
CACNPGQSEAFF,TGTGCCTGCAATCCGGGACAGTCTGAAGCTTTCTTT,TRBD1,TRBJ1-1,TRBV5-5,-
CASNDRGTEAFF,TGTGCCAGTAATGACAGGGGTACTGAAGCTTTCTTT,TRBD1,TRBJ1-1,TRBV19,-
CATSRKGQGHEQYF,TGTGCCACCAGCAGAAAGGGACAGGGCCACGAGCAGTACTTC,TRBD1,TRBJ2-7,TRBV15,-